This T cell receptor beta chain was recovered during a study of long-term antiretroviral therapy in people with HIV. The CDR3 sequence is 14 residues long. Per germline, CDR1 LNHDA and CDR2 SQIVND (reference sequence). Trimming removed 6 bases at V and 2 bases at J, with 14 bases between. Runs used v3.0 of the immunoSEQ assay and were done at survey level. Only in-frame clones appear in the TCRdb table, and some are missing; sequencing was by immunoSEQ multiplex PCR. The sample lists about 28,000 clones, approximately 90% occurring once. The gene calls are TRBV19 and TRBJ2-7, with D possibly TRBD1 on 7 matching bases. The source material was unsorted PBMCs, sampled 3.1 years after starting antiretroviral therapy. This receptor was identified in a man aged 18-30 years with HIV. CDR3 in DNA: TGTGCCAGTAGAGACGGCAGGGGGGCCTACGAGCAGTACTTC. Its translation is CASRDGRGAYEQYF.